The present T cell receptor beta chain was sequenced within a study of vaccination effects on CD4 cells after COVID-19. Study-wide background: Samples were taken post-vaccine, and their median timing was 72 days after the second dose.

This clone was found a few times. What it recognizes is unknown. Study findings and constraints: Whether induced by infection or by vaccine, clones showed marked clonal contraction late after vaccination.

Method: immunoSEQ multiplex PCR; TCRdb's copy keeps in-frame clones and lacks some. This sample has roughly 70,000 clones; around 70% occur once, and the top ten carry roughly 1.6%. The CDR3 is 12 amino acids. In germline, CDR1 is SGHDN, CDR2 FVKESK. V gave up 4 bases and J gave up 4 bases; unmatched junction bases: 0. Antigen-specific CD4+ T cells were expanded with viral peptide pools in the ViraFEST assay before sequencing. Researchers isolated CD4+ T cells once approximately ten days of culture had elapsed. Of the BNT162b2 and mRNA-1273 vaccines, participants received two doses of one or the other. According to the study, vaccine recipients showed no prior SARS-CoV-2 infection and negative nucleocapsid antibodies. Half-medium changes using IL-2 medium occurred on days 3 and 7.

The starting material was CD4+ T cells from PBMCs cultured with HCoV-229E spike peptides, obtained after COVID-19 vaccination. The chain combines TRBV14 with TRBJ1-2; 7 bases match TRBD1. The receptor was isolated from a human donor who received a COVID-19 vaccine. CDR3: CASSRQGYGYTF. CDR3 bases: TGTGCCAGCAGCCGACAGGGCTATGGCTACACCTTC.